This TCR beta chain was identified during a study of shared clonotypes between healthy human individuals. Germline V gives CDR1 MNHNS, CDR2 SASEGT. V was trimmed by 4 bases and J by 7 bases, leaving 14 bases between them. CDR3 size: 14 residues. TCRdb keeps only in-frame clones here, not all; method: immunoSEQ multiplex PCR. The sample lists about 1 million clones; more than 65% were seen once. Sequenced input: memory CD4+ T cells sorted from blood. Subset given: CD45RA-negative fraction. This sequence joins TRBV6-1 and TRBJ1-5; D remains unclear. This receptor was obtained from a man between 18 and 29 years old in good health. The CDR3 loop reads CASSGVGLGQPQHF. DNA of the CDR3: TGTGCCAGCAGTGGGGTGGGCCTCGGGCAGCCCCAGCATTTT.